The present TCR beta chain was sequenced within a study of T-cell memory formation after mild COVID-19. V was clipped by 0 bases and J by 4 bases, with 7 bases between them. CDR3 length: 13 residues. Germline V gene data show CDR1 as MRHNA and CDR2 as SNTAGT. TCRdb recomputed calls from the 5' RACE reads with MiXCR, one row per CDR3 protein. The data hold roughly 400,000 distinct CDR3 sequences, with about a sixth observed a single time. In its sample, this clonotype was seen a few times. The chain employs TRBV6-4 and TRBJ2-7; D could derive from TRBD1 or TRBD2 (5 bases each). Sequencing was done on a sample of PBMCs or a T cell subset sorted from them (not recorded which). This clonotype originated in a young man who had mild COVID-19 (a few samples of this study predate the infection). Cell type and time point are not known. CDR3 protein: CASSDSWGYEQYV. The CDR3 bases are TGTGCCAGCAGTGACTCATGGGGGTACGAGCAGTACGTC.